Below, one T cell receptor beta chain is given with its context. No antigen is known for it. The source of the sample is a study of cytomegalovirus exposure and HLA in healthy donors. Study-wide results and caveats: The Asian-associated ancestry cluster reportedly had fewer N-insertions than the 666-donor mean in a later analysis. In a later analysis, about 17,000 TCR beta sequences were associated with HLA alleles at 0.05 false discovery rate.

The study ran its PCR with 60 Vbeta and 13 Jbeta primers. Repertoires were generated with immunoSEQ multiplex PCR, while TCRdb's copy carries only in-frame clones and drops some. The sample includes some 200,000 clones, over 75% of them seen just once. This CDR3 is built from 14 residues. From germline, CDR1 is SEHNR and CDR2 FQNEAQ (reference sequence). V was trimmed by 5 bases and J by 8 bases, leaving 18 bases between them. V gene TRBV7-9 combines with J gene TRBJ1-1, with a tentative D call TRBD1 (5 bases). Sequenced material: PBMCs. The clonotype originates from a girl aged 2-10 years in good health and CMV-seronegative. The CDR3 loop is CASSKSNQGFEAFF. CDR3 nucleotides: TGTGCCAGCAGCAAATCGAACCAGGGTTTCGAAGCTTTCTTT.